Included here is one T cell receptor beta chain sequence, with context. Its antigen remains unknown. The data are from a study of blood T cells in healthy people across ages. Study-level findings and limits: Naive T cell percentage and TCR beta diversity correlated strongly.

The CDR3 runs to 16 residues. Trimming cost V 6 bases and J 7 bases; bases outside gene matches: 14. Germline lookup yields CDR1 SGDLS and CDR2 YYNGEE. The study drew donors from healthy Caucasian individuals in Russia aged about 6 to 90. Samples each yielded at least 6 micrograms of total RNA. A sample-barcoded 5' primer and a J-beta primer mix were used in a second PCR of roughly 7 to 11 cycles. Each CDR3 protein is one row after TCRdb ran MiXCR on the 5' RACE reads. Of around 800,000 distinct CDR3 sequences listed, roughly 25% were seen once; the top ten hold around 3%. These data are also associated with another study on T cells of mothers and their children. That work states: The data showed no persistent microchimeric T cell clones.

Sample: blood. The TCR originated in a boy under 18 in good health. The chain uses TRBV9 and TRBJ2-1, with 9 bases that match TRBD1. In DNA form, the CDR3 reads TGTGCCAGCAATCGACAGGGGGTGGTAGGGATTAATGAGCAGTTCTTC. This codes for CASNRQGVVGINEQFF.